Described below is a single T cell receptor (beta chain) sequence and its context. This record belongs to a study of regulatory T cells in long-lasting Graves disease. This CDR3 comprises 14 residues. Germline V lookup: CDR1 SGDLS, CDR2 YYNGEE. The V gene lost 2 bases and the J gene lost 8 bases, with 14 bases spanning the gap. Time point meaning: persistent/refractory GD, antithyroid drugs over 5 years with positive TRAb. PBMC RNA was the source of the TCR library. The authors built TCR beta libraries using iRepertoire HTBI primers and Arm-PCR of CDR3 regions. Each CDR3 protein is one row after TCRdb ran MiXCR on the multiplex PCR reads. The table includes approximately 400,000 distinct CDR3 sequences, less than 25% detected once.

The source material was peripheral blood mononuclear cells (PBMCs), sampled when the disease was refractory, from a patient treated with antithyroid drugs. The sequence was obtained from a female donor with Graves disease. The rearrangement uses TRBV9 and TRBJ2-4, with D maybe TRBD1 (6 bases). This CDR3 is CASSVWAGEDIQYF. CDR3 bases: TGTGCCAGCAGCGTCTGGGCAGGGGAAGACATTCAGTACTTC.